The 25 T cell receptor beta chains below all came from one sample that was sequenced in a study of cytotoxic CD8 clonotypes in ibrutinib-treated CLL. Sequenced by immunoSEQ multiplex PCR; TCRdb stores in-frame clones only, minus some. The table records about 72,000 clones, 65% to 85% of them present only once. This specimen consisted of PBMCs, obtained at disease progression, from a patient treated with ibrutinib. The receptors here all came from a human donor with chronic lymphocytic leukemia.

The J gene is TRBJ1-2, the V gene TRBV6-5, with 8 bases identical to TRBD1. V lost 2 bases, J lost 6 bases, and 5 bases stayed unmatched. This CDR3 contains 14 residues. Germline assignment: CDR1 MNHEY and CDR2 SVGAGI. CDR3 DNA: TGTGCCAGCAGTTACGGCGGCAGGGGGCATGGCTACACCTTC. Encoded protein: CASSYGGRGHGYTF.

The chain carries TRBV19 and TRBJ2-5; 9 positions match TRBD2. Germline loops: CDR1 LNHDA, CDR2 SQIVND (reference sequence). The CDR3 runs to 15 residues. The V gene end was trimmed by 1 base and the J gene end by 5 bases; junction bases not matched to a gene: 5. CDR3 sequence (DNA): TGTGCCAGTAGTATAGGTGGGACTAGCCTGGAGACCCAGTACTTC. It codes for CASSIGGTSLETQYF.

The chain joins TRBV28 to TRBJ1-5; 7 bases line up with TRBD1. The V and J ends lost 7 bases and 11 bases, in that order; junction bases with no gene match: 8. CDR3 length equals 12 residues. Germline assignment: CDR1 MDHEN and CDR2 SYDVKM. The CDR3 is CASKFRGQSQHF. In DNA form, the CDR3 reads TGTGCCAGCAAATTCAGGGGACAGTCCCAGCATTTT.

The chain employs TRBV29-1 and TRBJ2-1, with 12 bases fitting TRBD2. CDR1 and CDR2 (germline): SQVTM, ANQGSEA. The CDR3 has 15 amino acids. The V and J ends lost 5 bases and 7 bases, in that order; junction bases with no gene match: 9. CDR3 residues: CSVQLAGGSANEQFF. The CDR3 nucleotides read TGCAGCGTTCAACTAGCGGGAGGATCAGCGAATGAGCAGTTCTTC.

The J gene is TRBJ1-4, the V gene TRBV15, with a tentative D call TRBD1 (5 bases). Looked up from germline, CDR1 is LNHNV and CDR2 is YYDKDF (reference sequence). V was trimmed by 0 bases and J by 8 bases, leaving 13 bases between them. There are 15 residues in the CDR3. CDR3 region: CATSRDIRVGEKLFF. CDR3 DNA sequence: TGTGCCACCAGCAGAGATATCAGGGTAGGGGAAAAACTGTTTTTT.

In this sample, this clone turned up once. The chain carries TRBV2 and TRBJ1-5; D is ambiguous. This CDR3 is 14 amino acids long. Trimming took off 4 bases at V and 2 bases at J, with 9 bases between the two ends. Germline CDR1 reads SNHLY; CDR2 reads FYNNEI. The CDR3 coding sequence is TGTGCCAGCAGTGTAAGCCAGGGCAATCAGCCCCAGCATTTT. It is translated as CASSVSQGNQPQHF.

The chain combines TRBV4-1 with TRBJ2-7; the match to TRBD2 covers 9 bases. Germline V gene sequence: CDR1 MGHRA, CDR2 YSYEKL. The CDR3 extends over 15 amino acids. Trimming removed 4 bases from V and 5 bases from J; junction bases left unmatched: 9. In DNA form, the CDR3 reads TGCGCCAGCAGCCTAACTAGCGGGTTTGTCCACGAGCAGTACTTC. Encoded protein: CASSLTSGFVHEQYF.

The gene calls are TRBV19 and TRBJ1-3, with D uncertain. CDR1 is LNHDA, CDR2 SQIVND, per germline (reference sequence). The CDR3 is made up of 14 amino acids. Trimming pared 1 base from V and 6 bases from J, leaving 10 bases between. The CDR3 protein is CASSIGPQTNTIYF. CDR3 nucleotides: TGTGCCAGTAGTATAGGACCTCAAACAAACACCATATATTTT. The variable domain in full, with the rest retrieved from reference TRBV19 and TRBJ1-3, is DGGITQSPKYLFRKEGQNVTLSCEQNLNHDAMYWYRQDPGQGLRLIYYSQIVNDFQKGDIAEGYSVSREKKESFPLTVTSAQKNPTAFYLCASSIGPQTNTIYFGEGSWLTVV.

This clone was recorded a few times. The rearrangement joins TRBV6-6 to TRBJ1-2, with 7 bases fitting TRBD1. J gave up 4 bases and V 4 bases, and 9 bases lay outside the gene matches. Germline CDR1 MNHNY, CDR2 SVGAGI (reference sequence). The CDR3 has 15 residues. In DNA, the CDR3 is TGTGCCAGCAGTTCCCGGGCCGGGACAGCCTATGGCTACACCTTC. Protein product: CASSSRAGTAYGYTF.

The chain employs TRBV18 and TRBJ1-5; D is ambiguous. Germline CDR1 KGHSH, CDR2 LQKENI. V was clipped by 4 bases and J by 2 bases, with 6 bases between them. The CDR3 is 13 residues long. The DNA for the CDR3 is TGTGCCAGCTCACGTGGTCGCAATCAGCCCCAGCATTTT. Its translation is CASSRGRNQPQHF. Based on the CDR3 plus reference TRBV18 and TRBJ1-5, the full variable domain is NAGVMQNPRHLVRRRGQEARLRCSPMKGHSHVYWYRQLPEEGLKFMVYLQKENIIDESGMPKERFSAEFPKEGPSILRIQQVVRGDSAAYFCASSRGRNQPQHFGDGTRLSIL.

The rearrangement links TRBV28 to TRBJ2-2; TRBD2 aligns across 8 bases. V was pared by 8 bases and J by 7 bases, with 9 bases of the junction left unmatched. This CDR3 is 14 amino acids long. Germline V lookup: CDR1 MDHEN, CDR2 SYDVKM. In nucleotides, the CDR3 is TGTGCCAGCGGGCGGGGGGCGCCGGACGGGGAGCTGTTTTTT. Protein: CASGRGAPDGELFF.

The DNA for the CDR3 is TGCGCCAGCAGCTTGGAGGGTCTTCTTTACGAGCAGTACTTC. As protein: CASSLEGLLYEQYF. The gene calls are TRBV5-1 and TRBJ2-7, with unresolved D. Trimming shortened V by 0 bases and J by 4 bases, and 11 bases separated the two germline ends. Germline lookup yields CDR1 SGHRS and CDR2 YFSETQ. The CDR3 sequence is 14 residues long.

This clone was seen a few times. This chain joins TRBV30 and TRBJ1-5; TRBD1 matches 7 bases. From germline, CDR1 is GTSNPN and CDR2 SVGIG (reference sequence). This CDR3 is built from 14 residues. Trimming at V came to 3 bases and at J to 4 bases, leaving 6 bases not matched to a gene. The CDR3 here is CAWSRDSSNQPQHF. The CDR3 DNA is TGTGCCTGGAGCAGGGACAGCTCGAATCAGCCCCAGCATTTT.

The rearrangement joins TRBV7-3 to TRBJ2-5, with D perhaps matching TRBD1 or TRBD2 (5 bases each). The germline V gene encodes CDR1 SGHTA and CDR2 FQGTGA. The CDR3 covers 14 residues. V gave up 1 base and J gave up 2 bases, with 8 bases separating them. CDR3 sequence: CASSLKGPQETQYF. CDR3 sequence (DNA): TGTGCCAGCAGCTTAAAGGGACCACAAGAGACCCAGTACTTC.

The DNA for the CDR3 is TGTGCCTCACGACAGGGGACAGATACGCAGTATTTT. Residues: CASRQGTDTQYF. V is TRBV5-4 and J is TRBJ2-3, with 8 bases aligning to TRBD1. Germline V gene sequence: CDR1 SGHNT, CDR2 YYREEE (reference sequence). The V gene end was trimmed by 10 bases and the J gene end by 3 bases; junction bases not matched to a gene: 4. CDR3 length equals 12 residues.

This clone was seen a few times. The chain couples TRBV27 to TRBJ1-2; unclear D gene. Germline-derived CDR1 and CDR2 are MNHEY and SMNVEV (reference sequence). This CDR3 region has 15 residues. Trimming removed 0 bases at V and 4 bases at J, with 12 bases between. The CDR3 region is CASSLSARATYGYTF. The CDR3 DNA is TGTGCCAGCAGTTTATCGGCACGGGCTACCTATGGCTACACCTTC.

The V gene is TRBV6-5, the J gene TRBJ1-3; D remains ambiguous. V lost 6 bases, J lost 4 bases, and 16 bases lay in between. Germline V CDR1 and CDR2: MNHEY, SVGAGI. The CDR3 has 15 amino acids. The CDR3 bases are TGTGCCAGCAGAGCAGCAGGCGCTGGAGGAAACACCATATATTTT. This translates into CASRAAGAGGNTIYF.

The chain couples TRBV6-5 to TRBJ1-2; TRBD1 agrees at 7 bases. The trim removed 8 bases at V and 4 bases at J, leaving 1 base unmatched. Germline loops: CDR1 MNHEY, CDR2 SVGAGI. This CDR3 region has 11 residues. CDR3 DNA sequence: TGTGCCAGCGGACAGGCCTATGGCTACACCTTC. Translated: CASGQAYGYTF.

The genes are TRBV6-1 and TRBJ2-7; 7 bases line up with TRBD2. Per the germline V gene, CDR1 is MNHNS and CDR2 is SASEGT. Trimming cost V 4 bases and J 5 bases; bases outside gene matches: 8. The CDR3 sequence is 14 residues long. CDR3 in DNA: TGTGCCAGCAGTGGATCCAGACTAGCTAACGAGCAGTACTTC. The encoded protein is CASSGSRLANEQYF.

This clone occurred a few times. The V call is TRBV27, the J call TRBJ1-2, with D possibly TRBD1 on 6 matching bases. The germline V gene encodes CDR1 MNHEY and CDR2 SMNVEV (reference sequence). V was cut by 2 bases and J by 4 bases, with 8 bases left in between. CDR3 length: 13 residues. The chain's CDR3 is CASSLKGGYGYTF. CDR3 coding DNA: TGTGCCAGCAGTTTAAAAGGGGGCTATGGCTACACCTTC.

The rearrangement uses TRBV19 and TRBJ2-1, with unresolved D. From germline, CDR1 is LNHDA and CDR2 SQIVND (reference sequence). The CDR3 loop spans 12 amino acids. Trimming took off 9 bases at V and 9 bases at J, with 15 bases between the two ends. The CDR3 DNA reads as TGTGCCAGCAATCAAGATGGTGGTGAGCAGTTCTTC. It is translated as CASNQDGGEQFF.

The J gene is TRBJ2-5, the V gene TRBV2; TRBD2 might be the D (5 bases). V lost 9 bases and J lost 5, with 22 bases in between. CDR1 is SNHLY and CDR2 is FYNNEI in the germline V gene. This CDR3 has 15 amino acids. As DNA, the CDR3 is TGTGCCAGTCGAAGAGGGCGGGCGTCCCGGGAGACCCAGTACTTC. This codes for CASRRGRASRETQYF.

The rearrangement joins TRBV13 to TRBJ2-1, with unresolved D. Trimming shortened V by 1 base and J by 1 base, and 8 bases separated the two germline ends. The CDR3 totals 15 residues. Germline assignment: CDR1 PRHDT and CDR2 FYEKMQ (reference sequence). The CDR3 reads CASSLVDLSYNEQFF. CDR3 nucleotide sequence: TGTGCCAGCAGCTTAGTCGACCTATCCTACAATGAGCAGTTCTTC. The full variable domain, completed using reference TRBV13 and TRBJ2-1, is AAGVIQSPRHLIKEKRETATLKCYPIPRHDTVYWYQQGPGQDPQFLISFYEKMQSDKGSIPDRFSAQQFSDYHSELNMSSLELGDSALYFCASSLVDLSYNEQFFGPGTRLTVL.

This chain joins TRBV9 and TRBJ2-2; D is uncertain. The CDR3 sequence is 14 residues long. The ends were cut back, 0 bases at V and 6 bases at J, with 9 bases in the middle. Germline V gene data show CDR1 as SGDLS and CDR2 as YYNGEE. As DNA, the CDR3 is TGTGCCAGCAGCGTAGAAGTCGGCGCCGGGGAGCTGTTTTTT. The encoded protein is CASSVEVGAGELFF.

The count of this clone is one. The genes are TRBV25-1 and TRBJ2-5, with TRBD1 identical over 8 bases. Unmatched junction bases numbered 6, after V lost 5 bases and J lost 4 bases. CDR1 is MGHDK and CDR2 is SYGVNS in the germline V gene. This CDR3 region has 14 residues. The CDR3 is CASSPRTGLETQYF. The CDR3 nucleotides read TGTGCCAGCAGTCCCCGGACAGGGTTAGAGACCCAGTACTTC.